There are a few counts of the clone carrying this T cell receptor (beta chain). Antigen: not known. The time point was: sample taken at primary tumor resection. The CDR3 is 15 residues long. Germline trimming cut 1 base from V and 8 bases from J; bases unmatched to any gene: 7. Germline-derived CDR1 and CDR2 are LGHDT and YNNKEL (reference sequence). This entry is derived from a study of spatial heterogeneity in lung cancer. Broader study findings: Expanded alpha and beta TCR counts within tumors tracked tumor mutation counts.

MiXCR was run by TCRdb on the 5' RACE reads, yielding one entry per CDR3 protein. This sample yields about 28,000 distinct CDR3 sequences, of which approximately 7% are seen a single time; around 26% belongs to the top ten. The chain employs TRBV3-1 and TRBJ1-2; 10 bases line up with TRBD1. The sequences come from lung tumor tissue, collected at surgery. This clonotype was sampled from a male donor with early-stage non-small cell lung cancer. CDR3 nucleotide sequence: TGTGCCAGCAGCCAAGCCGCGGGACAGGGGAGAGGCTACACCTTC. Translating it yields CASSQAAGQGRGYTF.